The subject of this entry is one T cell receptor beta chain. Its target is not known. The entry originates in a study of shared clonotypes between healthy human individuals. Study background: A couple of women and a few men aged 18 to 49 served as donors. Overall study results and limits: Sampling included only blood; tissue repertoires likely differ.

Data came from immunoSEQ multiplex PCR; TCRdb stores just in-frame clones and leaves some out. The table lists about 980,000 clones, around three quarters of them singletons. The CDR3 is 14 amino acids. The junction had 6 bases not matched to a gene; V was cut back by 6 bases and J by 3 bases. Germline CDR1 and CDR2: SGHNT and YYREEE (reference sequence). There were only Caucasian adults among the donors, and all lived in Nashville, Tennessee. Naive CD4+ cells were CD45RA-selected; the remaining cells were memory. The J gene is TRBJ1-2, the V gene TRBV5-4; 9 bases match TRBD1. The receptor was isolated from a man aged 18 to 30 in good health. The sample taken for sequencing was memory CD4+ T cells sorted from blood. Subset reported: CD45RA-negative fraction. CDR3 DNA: TGTGCCAGCACCGAAACAGGGGGCCACTATGGCTACACCTTC. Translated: CASTETGGHYGYTF.